The 5 T cell receptor beta chains below come from one sample, sequenced in a study of molecular identifiers for immune sequencing clone quantification. TCRdb reprocessed the PCR reads with MiXCR, giving one entry per CDR3 protein. The data hold under 650,000 distinct CDR3 sequences, with about 20% observed a single time. The sample comprised naive CD8+ T cells from blood, with Jurkat cell RNA spiked in. Subset denoted: FACS-sorted CD8+CD4-CCR7+CD45RA+ naive T cells. The receptors here all came from a human donor in good health. Some libraries in this study had Jurkat cell RNA spiked in.

This clonotype has ten or more counts. J is TRBJ1-4 and V is TRBV6-2 or TRBV6-3; no definite D call. Per germline, CDR1 MNHEY and CDR2 SVGEGT. This CDR3 has 13 residues. The V end was cut by 2 bases, the J end by 15 bases, with 16 bases between. The CDR3 DNA reads TGTGCCAGCAGTTACCCGTGGCCACGAGAATTGTTTTTT. Amino acid sequence: CASSYPWPRELFF.

Remarks on this clonotype: A read error may explain this, as a much larger clone is one base away. This chain uses TRBV6-2 or TRBV6-3 with TRBJ1-2; TRBD1 matches 7 bases. Germline V gene data show CDR1 as MNHEY and CDR2 as SVGEGT. J lost 4 bases, V lost 4 bases, and 3 bases had no gene match. This CDR3 spans 13 amino acids. CDR3 DNA: TGTGCCAGCAGTTGCGGGACAGCCTATGGCTACACCTTC. As protein: CASSCGTAYGYTF.

This clonotype was picked up many times. J is TRBJ2-5 and V is TRBV6-6, with no clear D. The ends were cut back, 2 bases at V and 7 bases at J, with 17 bases in the middle. The CDR3 covers 15 residues. Germline V gives CDR1 MNHNY, CDR2 SVGAGI (reference sequence). The CDR3 DNA follows: TGTGCCAGCAGTTACCCCTCGGCCGAATTTGCGACCCAGTACTTC. It specifies CASSYPSAEFATQYF.

In its sample, this clonotype was seen a few times. V usage is TRBV10-1 and J usage is TRBJ2-3; D is unresolved. CDR3 size: 14 residues. Germline V CDR1 and CDR2: WNHNN, SYGVQD (reference sequence). With 2 bases removed from V and 0 bases from J, the gap between germline ends came to 6 bases. CDR3 DNA sequence: TGCGCCAGCAGTGAGCTGGCTAGCACAGATACGCAGTATTTT. It translates to CASSELASTDTQYF.

A note on this clonotype: Just one base apart from a much larger clone, this may be a read error. The CDR3 is CASSPGGRGSIDTQYF. Written as DNA, the CDR3 is TGTGCCAGCAGCCCTGGCGGGCGGGGATCAATAGATACGCAGTATTTT. The rearrangement uses TRBV12-3 or TRBV12-4 and TRBJ2-3, with D possibly matching TRBD2 (6 bases). V lost 6 bases, J lost 5 bases, and 21 bases lay in between. The length of the CDR3 is 16 residues.